The 21 T cell receptor beta chains below come from one sample, sequenced in a study of Ad26.COV2.S vaccination and SARS-CoV-2 variants (dated by TCRdb to the early 2020s). The meaning of the sample's treatment or condition label: approximately 18 received Ad26.COV2.S at low or high dose, single or two shots; a few received placebo; per-sample allocation not given. Repertoires of vaccine and placebo recipients were sequenced from samples collected on day 63 after the first injection. Libraries were built with the immunoSEQ multiplex PCR assay. TCRdb re-hosts the immuneACCESS table, in-frame sequences only. Its copies lack some clones; in the studies checked, an unresolved V gene accounts for under half of them, and the cause for the rest is not known. For this sample the table gives hundreds of thousands of clones, of which about 89% were detected only once. 5% of the sample rests with the top ten.

The material sequenced was peripheral blood, taken in a trial of Ad26.COV2.S vaccine versus placebo. The receptor set was obtained from a person aged 18-65 years who received the Ad26.COV2.S COVID-19 vaccine or a placebo.

The genes are TRBV4-2 and TRBJ1-4; D possibly corresponds to TRBD1 (5 bases). Germline lookup yields CDR1 LGHNA and CDR2 YNFKEQ. V lost 4 bases and J 0 bases, leaving 12 bases between the germline ends. The CDR3 sequence is 16 residues long. CDR3 nucleotide sequence: TGTGCCAGCAGCCCGGGACTGACGACAACTAATGAAAAACTGTTTTTT. It translates to CASSPGLTTTNEKLFF.

A remark on this clone: Germline and junction disagree at one end, which may indicate a read error. The rearrangement joins TRBV10-3 to TRBJ2-5, with 9 bases aligning to TRBD2. Looked up from germline, CDR1 is ENHRY and CDR2 is SYGVKD. This CDR3 has 12 residues. Written as DNA, the CDR3 is TGTGCCAGCGGGAGGGATCAAGAGATCCAGTACTTC. This codes for CASGRDQEIQYF.

The chain uses TRBV14 and TRBJ2-2; the D gene could be TRBD1 or TRBD2 (5 bases each). CDR3 size: 15 residues. V was clipped by 3 bases and J by 3 bases, with 11 bases between them. Germline CDR1 SGHDN, CDR2 FVKESK. CDR3 in DNA: TGTGCCAGCAGCCACACCGGGACCTACACCGGGGAGCTGTTTTTT. Translating gives CASSHTGTYTGELFF.

The chain has TRBV30 and TRBJ2-2, with D uncertain. CDR3 length: 11 residues. The germline V and J ends were trimmed by 0 bases and 7 bases, with 3 bases remaining between them. CDR1 and CDR2 from the germline V gene are GTSNPN and SVGIG (reference sequence). Written as DNA, the CDR3 is TGTGCCTGGAGTGTCGGCGGGGAGCTGTTTTTT. Protein product: CAWSVGGELFF.

The rearrangement joins TRBV7-9 to TRBJ2-1; tentatively, D is TRBD2 (6 bases). Trimming removed 5 bases at V and 6 bases at J, with 14 bases between. The CDR3 spans 14 residues. Germline CDR1 and CDR2: SEHNR and FQNEAQ (reference sequence). The CDR3 spells CASSPPGGANEQFF. CDR3 nucleotide sequence: TGTGCCAGCAGCCCCCCAGGAGGGGCCAATGAGCAGTTCTTC.

This chain connects TRBV11-1 to TRBJ2-4, with a tentative D call TRBD1 (5 bases). CDR1 SGHAT and CDR2 FQDESV come from the germline V gene (reference sequence). This CDR3 contains 16 residues. Trimming left V 5 bases short and J 3 bases short, with 17 bases between. The CDR3 loop is CASSTPRQGDKNIQYF. CDR3 in DNA: TGTGCCAGCAGCACTCCTAGGCAGGGTGACAAAAACATTCAGTACTTC.

The chain joins TRBV6-5 to TRBJ1-2; weak D call: TRBD1 (5 bases). CDR3 length equals 13 residues. Germline V gene data show CDR1 as MNHEY and CDR2 as SVGAGI. V gave up 2 bases and J gave up 8 bases, with 12 bases separating them. The CDR3 bases are TGTGCCAGCAGTTACCAGGGAGTTGGGGGCTACACCTTC. It codes for CASSYQGVGGYTF.

The chain recombines TRBV4-2 with TRBJ1-4; tentatively, D is TRBD1 (5 bases). The germline gives CDR1 LGHNA, CDR2 YNFKEQ. The CDR3 covers 14 residues. V dropped 6 bases and J dropped 4 bases, with 12 bases sitting between them. The CDR3 loop reads CASSLGGVNEKLFF. In DNA, the CDR3 is TGTGCCAGCAGTCTCGGAGGGGTTAATGAAAAACTGTTTTTT.

The gene calls are TRBV28 and TRBJ1-6; D uncertain. The V gene lost 6 bases and the J gene lost 6 bases, with 12 bases spanning the gap. Germline V gene data show CDR1 as MDHEN and CDR2 as SYDVKM. This CDR3 comprises 14 residues. CDR3 protein: CASRASLGNSPLHF. CDR3 sequence (DNA): TGTGCCAGCAGGGCAAGCCTCGGTAATTCACCCCTCCACTTT.

This chain links TRBV6-5 with TRBJ2-5; D is unclear. Trimming pared 2 bases from V and 7 bases from J, leaving 8 bases between. The CDR3 loop spans 12 amino acids. Germline V gene data show CDR1 as MNHEY and CDR2 as SVGAGI. The CDR3 DNA follows: TGTGCCAGCAGTTACCCCGGCGGGACCCAGTACTTC. This encodes CASSYPGGTQYF.

The chain couples TRBV29-1 to TRBJ2-1, with TRBD2 matching 9 bases. The CDR3 consists of 17 residues. V was clipped by 1 base and J by 1 base; unmatched bases: 8. Looked up from germline, CDR1 is SQVTM and CDR2 is ANQGSEA. Here the CDR3 DNA reads TGCAGCGTTGAAGGCCCCCTTGGACTAGCGTCCTACAATGAGCAGTTCTTC. It specifies CSVEGPLGLASYNEQFF.

The chain carries TRBV14 and TRBJ2-2; 7 nucleotides match TRBD1. Germline CDR1 reads SGHDN; CDR2 reads FVKESK. The CDR3 covers 17 residues. J lost 4 bases, V lost 3 bases, and 11 bases had no gene match. In DNA form, the CDR3 reads TGTGCCAGCAGCCATTCCACAGGGGCGTCCTTCACCGGGGAGCTGTTTTTT. Residues: CASSHSTGASFTGELFF.

This rearrangement joins TRBV10-3 to TRBJ1-6; D gene uncertain. CDR3 length: 14 residues. Per the germline V gene, CDR1 is ENHRY and CDR2 is SYGVKD. V dropped 10 bases and J dropped 5 bases, with 15 bases sitting between them. CDR3 sequence reads: CATKGGGDNSPLHF. CDR3 nucleotide sequence: TGTGCCACCAAGGGAGGCGGCGATAATTCACCCCTCCACTTT.

This clone is a singleton in its sample. The chain recombines TRBV7-9 with TRBJ2-3; maybe TRBD1 (6 bases). The CDR3 totals 15 residues. Trimming stripped 0 bases from V and 0 bases from J, with 7 bases between. Per germline, CDR1 SEHNR and CDR2 FQNEAQ (reference sequence). DNA of the CDR3: TGTGCCAGCAGCTTAGCGGGGGCTAGCACAGATACGCAGTATTTT. Translated, it gives CASSLAGASTDTQYF.

CDR3 coding DNA: TGTGCCAGCAGTCCCCCAGGTTCGTTCACTGAAGCTTTCTTT. As protein: CASSPPGSFTEAFF. The rearrangement links TRBV6-5 to TRBJ1-1; D unresolved. This CDR3 spans 14 amino acids. V was cut by 5 bases and J by 4 bases, with 14 bases left in between. Per germline, CDR1 MNHEY and CDR2 SVGAGI.

The DNA of the CDR3 is TGTGCCAGCGGACCATCAACGACAGATACTGGAAACACCATATATTTT. This encodes CASGPSTTDTGNTIYF. The genes are TRBV9 and TRBJ1-3; possible D gene TRBD1, 5 bases. With 7 bases removed from V and 2 bases from J, the gap between germline ends came to 19 bases. Germline-derived CDR1 and CDR2 are SGDLS and YYNGEE. CDR3 size: 16 residues.

This clone has just a few counts. This chain connects TRBV28 to TRBJ1-5; TRBD1 matches at 9 bases. The CDR3 runs to 14 residues. With 6 bases clipped from V and 6 bases from J, the junction kept 6 bases outside the gene matches. The germline V gene has CDR1 MDHEN and CDR2 SYDVKM. This CDR3 reads CASRYGQGTQPQHF. As DNA, the CDR3 is TGTGCCAGCAGATACGGACAGGGGACTCAGCCCCAGCATTTT.

The rearrangement joins TRBV11-2 to TRBJ2-5; no definite D call. V was shortened by 5 bases and J by 0 bases, with 19 bases between the two germline ends. Germline V gene sequence: CDR1 SGHAT, CDR2 FQNNGV. This CDR3 is built from 17 residues. The CDR3 DNA reads TGTGCCAGCAGCGAGAGGAAATGGCGGCAGGACCAAGAGACCCAGTACTTC. It translates to CASSERKWRQDQETQYF. The entire variable domain, with the rest obtained from reference TRBV11-2 and TRBJ2-5, is as follows: EAGVAQSPRYKIIEKRQSVAFWCNPISGHATLYWYQQILGQGPKLLIQFQNNGVVDDSQLPKDRFSAERLKGVDSTLKIQPAKLEDSAVYLCASSERKWRQDQETQYFGPGTRLLVL.

This chain connects TRBV10-2 to TRBJ1-2, with a weak D call TRBD1 (5 bases). The germline V gene has CDR1 WSHSY and CDR2 SAAADI. There are 14 residues in the CDR3. The ends were cut back, 3 bases at V and 4 bases at J, with 12 bases in the middle. CDR3 sequence reads: CASSDLLGGYGYTF. As DNA, the CDR3 is TGCGCCAGCAGTGATCTCCTGGGGGGCTATGGCTACACCTTC.

The gene calls are TRBV7-9 and TRBJ2-7, with 9 bases fitting TRBD1. V dropped 3 bases and J dropped 2; count of bases not matched to a gene: 5. CDR3 size: 15 residues. Germline-derived CDR1 and CDR2 are SEHNR and FQNEAQ (reference sequence). This CDR3 reads CASSFRGQGPYEQYF. The CDR3 bases are TGTGCCAGCAGCTTTCGCGGACAGGGGCCCTACGAGCAGTACTTC.

The V and J genes are TRBV28 and TRBJ2-7; 13 bases line up with TRBD2. This CDR3 has 14 amino acids. V was pared by 6 bases and J by 6 bases, with 5 bases of the junction left unmatched. In germline, CDR1 is MDHEN, CDR2 SYDVKM. The DNA for the CDR3 is TGTGCCAGCAGAGCGGGACTAGCGGGACTCGAGCAGTACTTC. Translation: CASRAGLAGLEQYF.